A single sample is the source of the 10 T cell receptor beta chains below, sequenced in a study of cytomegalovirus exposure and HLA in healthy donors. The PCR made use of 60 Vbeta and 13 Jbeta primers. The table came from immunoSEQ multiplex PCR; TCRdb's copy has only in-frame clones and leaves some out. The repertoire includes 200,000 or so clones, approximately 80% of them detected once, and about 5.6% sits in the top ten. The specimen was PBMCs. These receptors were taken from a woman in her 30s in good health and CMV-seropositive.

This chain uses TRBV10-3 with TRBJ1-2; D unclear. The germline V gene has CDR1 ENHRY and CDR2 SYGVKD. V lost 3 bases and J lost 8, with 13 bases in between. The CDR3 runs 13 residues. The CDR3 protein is CAISDSVSRGYTF. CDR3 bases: TGTGCCATCAGTGACTCCGTCTCGAGGGGCTACACCTTC.

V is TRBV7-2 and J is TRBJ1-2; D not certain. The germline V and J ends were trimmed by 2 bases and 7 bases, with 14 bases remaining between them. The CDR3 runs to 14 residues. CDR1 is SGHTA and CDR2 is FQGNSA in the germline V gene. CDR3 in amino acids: CASSLPQRKAGYTF. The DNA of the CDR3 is TGTGCCAGCAGCTTACCCCAGAGGAAGGCTGGCTACACCTTC. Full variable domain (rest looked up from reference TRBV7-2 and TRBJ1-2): GAGVSQSPSNKVTEKGKDVELRCDPISGHTALYWYRQSLGQGLEFLIYFQGNSAPDKSGLPSDRFSAERTGGSVSTLTIQRTQQEDSAVYLCASSLPQRKAGYTFGSGTRLTVV.

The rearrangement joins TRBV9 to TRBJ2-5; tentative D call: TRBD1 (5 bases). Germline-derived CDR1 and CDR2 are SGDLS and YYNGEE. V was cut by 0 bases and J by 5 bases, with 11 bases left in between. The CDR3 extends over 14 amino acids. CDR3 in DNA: TGTGCCAGCAGCGTAGTGGGGCTCGGGGAGACCCAGTACTTC. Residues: CASSVVGLGETQYF.

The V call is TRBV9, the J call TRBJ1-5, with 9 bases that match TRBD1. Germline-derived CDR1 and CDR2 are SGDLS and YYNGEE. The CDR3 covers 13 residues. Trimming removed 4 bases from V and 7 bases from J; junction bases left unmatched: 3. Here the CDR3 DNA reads TGTGCCAGCAGCCAGACAGGGGGACAGCCCCAGCATTTT. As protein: CASSQTGGQPQHF.

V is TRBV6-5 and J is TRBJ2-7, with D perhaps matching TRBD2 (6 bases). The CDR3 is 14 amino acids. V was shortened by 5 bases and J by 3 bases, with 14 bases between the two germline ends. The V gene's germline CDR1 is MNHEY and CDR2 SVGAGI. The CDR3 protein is CASSARRGLYEQYF. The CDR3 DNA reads TGTGCCAGCAGTGCCAGACGGGGACTCTACGAGCAGTACTTC.

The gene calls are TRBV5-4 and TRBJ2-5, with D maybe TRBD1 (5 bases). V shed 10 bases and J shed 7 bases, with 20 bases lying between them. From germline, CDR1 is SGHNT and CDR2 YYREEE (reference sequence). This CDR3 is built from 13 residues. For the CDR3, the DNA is TGTGCCTGGAAGGGGCTAGACGCTGGGACCCAGTACTTC. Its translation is CAWKGLDAGTQYF.

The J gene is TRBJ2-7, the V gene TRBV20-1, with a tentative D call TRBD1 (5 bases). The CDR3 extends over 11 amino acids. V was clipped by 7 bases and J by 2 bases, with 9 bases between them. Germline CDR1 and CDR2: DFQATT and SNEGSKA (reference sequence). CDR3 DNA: TGCAGTGTCAAGGGGACCTACGAGCAGTACTTC. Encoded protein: CSVKGTYEQYF.

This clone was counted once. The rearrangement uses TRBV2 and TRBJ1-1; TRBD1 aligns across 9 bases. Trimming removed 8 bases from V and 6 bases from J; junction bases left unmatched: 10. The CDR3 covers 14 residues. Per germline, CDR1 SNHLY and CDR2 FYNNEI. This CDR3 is CASLRDRVGAEAFF. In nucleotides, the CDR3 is TGTGCCAGCCTCCGGGACAGGGTAGGGGCTGAAGCTTTCTTT.

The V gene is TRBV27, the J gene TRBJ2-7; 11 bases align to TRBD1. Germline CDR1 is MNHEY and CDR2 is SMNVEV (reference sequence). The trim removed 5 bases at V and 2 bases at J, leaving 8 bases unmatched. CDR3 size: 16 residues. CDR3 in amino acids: CASSTRTGGVTYEQYF. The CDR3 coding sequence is TGTGCCAGCAGTACGCGGACAGGGGGCGTCACCTACGAGCAGTACTTC.

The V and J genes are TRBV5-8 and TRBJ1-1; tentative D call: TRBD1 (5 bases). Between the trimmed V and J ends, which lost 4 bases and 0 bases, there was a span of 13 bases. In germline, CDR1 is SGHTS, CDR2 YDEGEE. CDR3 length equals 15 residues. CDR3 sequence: CASSLDGRVNTEAFF. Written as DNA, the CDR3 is TGTGCCAGCAGCCTTGATGGCAGGGTGAACACTGAAGCTTTCTTT.